What follows describes a single TCR beta chain. Original processing notes: For nucleated cells, counts were estimated from reference gene primer amplification. Data came from immunoSEQ multiplex PCR; TCRdb stores just in-frame clones and leaves some out. V, J and clone size were drawn from that table, and D and trimming were deduced from the DNA. The table shows 350,000 to 400,000 clones, with 70% to 90% occurring only once. The CDR3 has 14 residues. In germline, CDR1 is LNHDA, CDR2 SQIVND (reference sequence). V lost 7 bases, J lost 0 bases, and 12 bases lay in between. The data are from a study of blood T cell repertoires in COVID-19.

Sequencing was performed on PBMCs or T cells enriched from blood (not recorded which). The receptor comes from a woman aged 30 to 39 with acute COVID-19. This chain uses TRBV19 with TRBJ1-1; D is uncertain. The CDR3 here is CASINREVNTEAFF. In DNA form, the CDR3 reads TGTGCCAGTATCAACCGAGAAGTGAACACTGAAGCTTTCTTT.